Sequencing of this T cell receptor beta chain was carried out in a study of blood T cell repertoires in COVID-19. Study background: Researchers got acute and convalescent COVID-19 samples from the United States, Italy and Spain. The analysed material was cDNA or gDNA that came from T cells, B-cell-depleted T cells, or PBMCs.

In the original analysis: Reference gene primer amplification in the assay estimated nucleated cell counts. TCRdb's table, derived via immunoSEQ multiplex PCR, lists solely in-frame clones and lacks some. Clone size and the V and J calls come from that table; the DNA yielded D and trimming. The top ten hold 2.5% to 4% of the sample, which has 45,000 to 55,000 clones, 90% seen once. This CDR3 is built from 13 residues. Germline assignment: CDR1 SEHNR and CDR2 FQNEAQ (reference sequence). V was pared by 2 bases and J by 7 bases, with 12 bases between. Sequencing input: peripheral blood. This receptor was identified in a human donor in a cohort sampled during active COVID-19. The gene calls are TRBV7-9 and TRBJ2-7; tentative D call: TRBD1 (6 bases). In DNA form, the CDR3 reads TGTGCCAGCAGCTTAATGGGGGCGGATGAGCAGTACTTC. The encoded protein is CASSLMGADEQYF.